This passage covers 26 T cell receptor beta chains from one sample sequenced in a study of T cells in Graves' hyperthyroidism and ophthalmopathy. RNA transcripts were the template for amplifying TCR beta CDR3 regions. HTBI primers were used for first-round RT-PCR of the TCR CDR3. TCRdb used MiXCR to reprocess the multiplex PCR reads, holding one entry per CDR3 protein. Here the sample spans over 500,000 distinct CDR3 sequences, about 14% being singletons. Material for sequencing was blood. These receptors were obtained from a woman in her thirties or forties with Graves' hyperthyroidism.

This clonotype was found many times. This rearrangement joins TRBV6-1 to TRBJ1-5; D unresolved. The CDR3 is 13 residues long. The V gene's germline CDR1 is MNHNS and CDR2 SASEGT. V lost 2 bases and J lost 4, with 6 bases in between. CDR3 sequence: CASSELGNQPQHF. For the CDR3, the DNA is TGTGCCAGCAGTGAACTCGGGAATCAGCCCCAGCATTTT.

The V call is TRBV15, the J call TRBJ2-1, with TRBD2 as a possible D gene (6 bases). This CDR3 is 13 amino acids long. Germline CDR1 is LNHNV and CDR2 is YYDKDF (reference sequence). Trimming stripped 0 bases from V and 8 bases from J, with 8 bases between. In DNA form, the CDR3 reads TGTGCCACCAGCAGAGAGGAGGGAGATGAGCAGTTCTTC. Translating gives CATSREEGDEQFF.

This clonotype was seen many times. V gene TRBV2 combines with J gene TRBJ1-5; tentative D call: TRBD1 (5 bases). Germline values: CDR1 SNHLY, CDR2 FYNNEI. The CDR3 is made up of 14 amino acids. V was trimmed by 3 bases and J by 1 base, leaving 7 bases between them. CDR3 in amino acids: CASSDEGSNQPQHF. The CDR3 bases are TGTGCCAGCAGTGATGAGGGGAGCAATCAGCCCCAGCATTTT.

This clonotype was seen ten or more times. The rearrangement uses TRBV7-9 and TRBJ2-5; no firm D call. V lost 3 bases and J lost 5, with 13 bases in between. CDR1 and CDR2 from the germline V gene are SEHNR and FQNEAQ (reference sequence). The CDR3 runs to 14 residues. In DNA form, the CDR3 reads TGTGCCAGCAGCTTGGAGCCTAGTCGGGAGACCCAGTACTTC. Amino acids: CASSLEPSRETQYF.

The rearrangement uses TRBV6-1 and TRBJ2-2, with TRBD2 matching over 7 bases. Germline assignment: CDR1 MNHNS and CDR2 SASEGT. The CDR3 is 17 amino acids. Trimming removed 2 bases from V and 4 bases from J; junction bases left unmatched: 10. The CDR3 sequence: CASSESSGVGGTGELFF. The CDR3 nucleotides are TGTGCCAGCAGTGAATCTAGCGGTGTGGGGGGCACCGGGGAGCTGTTTTTT.

This clonotype was seen a few times. A single base separates this from a much larger clone, so it may be a read error. The chain recombines TRBV9 with TRBJ1-2, with D possibly TRBD1 on 5 matching bases. The V end lost 3 bases, the J end lost 6 bases, and 6 bases lay between the germline ends. The germline V gene has CDR1 SGDLS and CDR2 YYNGEE. The CDR3 has 11 residues. The CDR3 region has the DNA TGTGCCAGCAGCGGGGGGGATGGCTACACCTTC. This codes for CASSGGDGYTF.

At least ten counts were recorded for this clonotype. The rearrangement links TRBV19 to TRBJ1-1, with D unresolved. The CDR3 runs to 14 residues. Germline CDR1 is LNHDA and CDR2 is SQIVND (reference sequence). With 5 bases removed from V and 0 bases from J, the gap between germline ends came to 10 bases. The CDR3 sequence is CASSAGRVNTEAFF. The CDR3 nucleotides are TGTGCCAGTAGTGCAGGACGGGTGAACACTGAAGCTTTCTTT.

This clonotype has at least ten counts. This chain uses TRBV27 with TRBJ1-1; TRBD1 might be the D (6 bases). The CDR3 spans 15 residues. With 8 bases removed from V and 6 bases from J, the gap between germline ends came to 22 bases. Germline V gene data show CDR1 as MNHEY and CDR2 as SMNVEV (reference sequence). This chain's CDR3 is CASGSHLRGEAEAFF. The CDR3 DNA follows: TGTGCCAGCGGCTCCCATTTAAGGGGGGAGGCTGAAGCTTTCTTT.

The chain employs TRBV6-5 and TRBJ2-1; no definite D call. There are 13 residues in the CDR3. Per germline, CDR1 MNHEY and CDR2 SVGAGI. V lost 2 bases and J lost 7, with 9 bases in between. CDR3 region: CASSYGLVNEQFF. DNA of the CDR3: TGTGCCAGCAGTTACGGGCTAGTAAATGAGCAGTTCTTC.

There are many counts of this clonotype. The CDR3 DNA follows: TGTGCCAGCAGTACGATGACAGTACGGAACTACGAGCAGTACTTC. It specifies CASSTMTVRNYEQYF. The V and J genes are TRBV28 and TRBJ2-7; D may be TRBD1 (5 bases). The CDR3 covers 15 residues. CDR1 and CDR2 from the germline V gene are MDHEN and SYDVKM. V gave up 5 bases and J gave up 3 bases, with 17 bases separating them.

In this sample, this clonotype turned up a few times. The chain joins TRBV29-1 to TRBJ2-7; 12 bases match TRBD2. Germline V lookup: CDR1 SQVTM, CDR2 ANQGSEA. The CDR3 has 17 amino acids. Trimming cost V 6 bases and J 1 base; bases outside gene matches: 13. This CDR3 reads CSVGGRKGTSGSYEQYF. In DNA, the CDR3 is TGCAGCGTGGGAGGAAGAAAAGGGACTAGCGGGTCCTACGAGCAGTACTTC.

This clonotype was seen ten or more times. This chain's CDR3 is CASTYLAGGTGELFF. In DNA form, the CDR3 reads TGTGCCAGCACGTATCTAGCGGGAGGAACCGGGGAGCTGTTTTTT. The chain links TRBV2 to TRBJ2-2, with TRBD2 identical over 11 bases. The germline V gene has CDR1 SNHLY and CDR2 FYNNEI. V trimming: 7 bases; J trimming: 5 bases; junction bases outside the gene matches: 6. The CDR3 runs to 15 residues.

This clonotype was observed at least ten times. This rearrangement joins TRBV10-3 to TRBJ2-7, with D possibly matching TRBD1 (6 bases). CDR3 length: 13 residues. Germline values: CDR1 ENHRY, CDR2 SYGVKD. The ends were cut back, 6 bases at V and 6 bases at J, with 15 bases in the middle. The CDR3 reads CAIRRDQGGEQYF. CDR3 bases: TGTGCCATCAGGAGGGATCAAGGGGGCGAGCAGTACTTC.

The rearrangement joins TRBV20-1 to TRBJ1-5, with TRBD1 as a possible D gene (5 bases). Per germline, CDR1 DFQATT and CDR2 SNEGSKA (reference sequence). V was pared by 3 bases and J by 6 bases, with 18 bases between. The CDR3 extends over 15 amino acids. Here the CDR3 reads CSASTGAYLSQPQHF. In DNA, the CDR3 is TGCAGTGCTAGTACAGGTGCCTACCTTTCTCAGCCCCAGCATTTT.

This clonotype showed up many times. The gene calls are TRBV5-1 and TRBJ2-7; TRBD1 matches at 7 bases. V was pared by 4 bases and J by 1 base, with 11 bases of the junction left unmatched. Germline V gives CDR1 SGHRS, CDR2 YFSETQ. This CDR3 has 16 amino acids. CDR3 sequence: CASSRRDSLTSYEQYF. The DNA of the CDR3 is TGCGCCAGCAGCCGACGGGACAGCCTTACTTCCTACGAGCAGTACTTC.

This sequence joins TRBV4-1 and TRBJ2-2; D is unclear. V was cut by 1 base and J by 1 base, with 7 bases left in between. This CDR3 comprises 15 residues. Germline values: CDR1 MGHRA, CDR2 YSYEKL. The CDR3 region is CASSQVVGNTGELFF. The CDR3 nucleotides are TGCGCCAGCAGCCAAGTTGTGGGGAACACCGGGGAGCTGTTTTTT.

Many counts were recorded for this clonotype. The V gene is TRBV28, the J gene TRBJ1-1; D remains ambiguous. V gave up 3 bases and J gave up 2 bases, with 10 bases separating them. CDR1 and CDR2 (germline): MDHEN, SYDVKM. The length of the CDR3 is 14 residues. The CDR3 coding sequence is TGTGCCAGCAGTTTTCCGGGCGGAAACACTGAAGCTTTCTTT. It specifies CASSFPGGNTEAFF.

In this sample, this clonotype turned up a few times. The rearrangement links TRBV6-1 to TRBJ2-3; 8 bases are shared with TRBD1. The germline CDR1 and CDR2 sequences are MNHNS and SASEGT. V shed 1 base and J 2 bases; nucleotides not matched to a gene: 5. CDR3 size: 16 residues. CDR3 sequence (DNA): TGTGCCAGCAGTGAAGAGGCAGGGGGCCACACAGATACGCAGTATTTT. Its translation: CASSEEAGGHTDTQYF.

This clonotype was observed a handful of times. V is TRBV19 and J is TRBJ2-1; 9 bases agree with TRBD2. The CDR3 sequence is 16 residues long. V was clipped by 3 bases and J by 0 bases; unmatched bases: 3. Germline CDR1 and CDR2: LNHDA and SQIVND (reference sequence). CDR3 sequence (DNA): TGTGCCAGTAGTATTCATAGCGGGAGCTCCTACAATGAGCAGTTCTTC. This encodes CASSIHSGSSYNEQFF.

This clonotype was recorded many times. The V and J genes are TRBV2 and TRBJ2-3, with a weak D call TRBD2 (6 bases). The CDR3 extends over 16 amino acids. Per the germline V gene, CDR1 is SNHLY and CDR2 is FYNNEI. The germline V and J ends were trimmed by 5 bases and 0 bases, with 15 bases remaining between them. The CDR3 loop is CASSSVGGVSTDTQYF. Written as DNA, the CDR3 is TGTGCCAGCAGTAGCGTGGGGGGTGTCAGCACAGATACGCAGTATTTT.

This clonotype was detected ten times or more. The chain uses TRBV12-3 or TRBV12-4 and TRBJ2-1; TRBD2 agrees at 8 bases. The CDR3 contains 14 residues. J was trimmed by 7 bases and V by 7 bases; bases with no gene match: 9. CDR3 residues: CASILTGGRNEQFF. CDR3 coding DNA: TGTGCCAGCATCTTGACGGGAGGGAGGAATGAGCAGTTCTTC.

This clonotype was picked up a small number of times. This chain links TRBV19 with TRBJ1-5; D not resolved. Trimming pared 3 bases from V and 6 bases from J, leaving 15 bases between. CDR1 and CDR2 (germline): LNHDA, SQIVND (reference sequence). The CDR3 contains 15 residues. The CDR3 protein is CASSIFWQDSQPQHF. CDR3 nucleotide sequence: TGTGCCAGTAGTATTTTTTGGCAGGACTCTCAGCCCCAGCATTTT.

The chain couples TRBV7-9 to TRBJ1-4; possibly TRBD1 for D (6 bases). The CDR3 length is 15 residues. The V end lost 5 bases, the J end lost 4 bases, and 14 bases lay between the germline ends. From germline, CDR1 is SEHNR and CDR2 FQNEAQ (reference sequence). The CDR3: CASSQNRAFNEKLFF. CDR3 DNA: TGTGCCAGCAGCCAGAACAGGGCCTTTAATGAAAAACTGTTTTTT.

This clonotype was detected a few times. Written as DNA, the CDR3 is TGCAGTGCTAGACTGACAGGGGCCCACCGCTACACCTTC. Translating gives CSARLTGAHRYTF. The V gene is TRBV20-1, the J gene TRBJ1-2, with 8 bases identical to TRBD1. Germline loops: CDR1 DFQATT, CDR2 SNEGSKA (reference sequence). The CDR3 has 13 residues. Losses at the gene ends were 2 bases for V and 9 bases for J; bases not matched to a gene: 8.

This clonotype came up a few times. The junction shows a germline mismatch at one end, possibly a read error. The chain combines TRBV5-1 with TRBJ2-1; D remains unclear. Looked up from germline, CDR1 is SGHRS and CDR2 is YFSETQ. The CDR3 is made up of 17 amino acids. The CDR3 region is CTSSPYLGPSSYNEQFF. The CDR3 DNA follows: TGCACCAGCAGCCCTTATTTGGGCCCTAGCTCCTACAATGAGCAGTTCTTC.

Many counts were recorded for this clonotype. This chain connects TRBV3-1 to TRBJ2-7, with 7 positions matching TRBD2. Germline V gene lookup returns CDR1 LGHDT and CDR2 YNNKEL (reference sequence). After removal of 4 bases from V and 2 bases from J, the junction contained 5 bases not matched to a gene. The CDR3 has 14 amino acids. CDR3 coding DNA: TGTGCCAGCAGCCCCGGGACTACGACCTACGAGCAGTACTTC. Translation gives CASSPGTTTYEQYF.